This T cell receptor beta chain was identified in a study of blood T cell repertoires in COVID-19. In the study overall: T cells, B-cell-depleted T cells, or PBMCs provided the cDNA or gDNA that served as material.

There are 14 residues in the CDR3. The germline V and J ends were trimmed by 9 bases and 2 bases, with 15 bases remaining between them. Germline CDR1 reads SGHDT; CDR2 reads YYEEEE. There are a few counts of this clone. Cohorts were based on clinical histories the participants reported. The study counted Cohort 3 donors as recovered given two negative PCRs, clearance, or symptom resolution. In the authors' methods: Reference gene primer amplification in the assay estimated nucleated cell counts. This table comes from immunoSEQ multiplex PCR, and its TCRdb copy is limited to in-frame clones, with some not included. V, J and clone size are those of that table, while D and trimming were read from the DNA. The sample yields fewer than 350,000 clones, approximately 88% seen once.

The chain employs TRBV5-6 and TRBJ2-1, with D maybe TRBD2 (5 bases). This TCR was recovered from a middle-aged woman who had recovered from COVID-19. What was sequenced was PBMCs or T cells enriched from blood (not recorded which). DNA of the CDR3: TGTGCCACTACTAGGGTCCAAACCTACAATGAGCAGTTCTTC. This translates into CATTRVQTYNEQFF.